The rows below give T cell receptor beta chains drawn from one sample of a study of blood T cell repertoires in COVID-19. The assay was immunoSEQ multiplex PCR, and TCRdb's table has in-frame clones only and misses some. The sample contains some 290,000 clones, roughly 88% of which appear only once. What was sequenced was peripheral blood. These TCRs come from a young woman with COVID-19, enrolled during active disease. Each CDR3 is given with its conserved first and last residue. Fields, in order: V gene, J gene, CDR3 protein.

v_gene: TRBV30; j_gene: TRBJ1-2; CDR3aa: CAWSPTGTYGYTF
v_gene: TRBV21-1; j_gene: TRBJ1-2; CDR3aa: CASSKVRGNYGYTF
v_gene: TRBV21-1; j_gene: TRBJ1-1; CDR3aa: CASSGRVRSTEAFF
v_gene: TRBV30; j_gene: TRBJ2-1; CDR3aa: CAWSFPSGDPKSSYNEQFF
v_gene: TRBV9; j_gene: TRBJ2-2; CDR3aa: CASSVVGGLAGGYTGELFF
v_gene: TRBV19; j_gene: TRBJ2-1; CDR3aa: CASSIPPGVSATTGNEQFF
v_gene: TRBV27; j_gene: TRBJ2-3; CDR3aa: CASSFRDRITDTQYF
v_gene: TRBV6-5; j_gene: TRBJ1-2; CDR3aa: CASSPRQGELGGYTF
v_gene: TRBV5-4; j_gene: TRBJ2-1; CDR3aa: CASSLVPETSGYNEQFF
v_gene: TRBV2; j_gene: TRBJ1-1; CDR3aa: CASRNGQGVAEAFF
v_gene: TRBV5-4; j_gene: TRBJ2-5; CDR3aa: CASTLGQPGQETQYF
v_gene: TRBV6-1; j_gene: TRBJ2-2; CDR3aa: CASSPSMNTGELFF
v_gene: TRBV29-1; j_gene: TRBJ2-7; CDR3aa: CSVREGTEQYF
v_gene: TRBV28; j_gene: TRBJ1-2; CDR3aa: CASSLEDSVYGYTF
v_gene: TRBV5-1; j_gene: TRBJ1-5; CDR3aa: CASSLDINQPQHF
v_gene: TRBV30; j_gene: TRBJ1-2; CDR3aa: CAWSVLTRVGYTF
v_gene: TRBV6-5; j_gene: TRBJ2-7; CDR3aa: CASSSQGLEQYF
v_gene: TRBV20-1; j_gene: TRBJ1-1; CDR3aa: CSAEKGQKAFF
v_gene: TRBV5-1; j_gene: TRBJ2-7; CDR3aa: CASKAAGVDYEQYF
v_gene: TRBV5-4; j_gene: TRBJ1-1; CDR3aa: CASSLEVSLRGVNTEAFF
v_gene: TRBV3-1/TRBV3-2; j_gene: TRBJ2-3; CDR3aa: CASSQGIAGGSTDTQYF
v_gene: TRBV19; j_gene: TRBJ2-1; CDR3aa: CASSIGQFEQFF
v_gene: TRBV19; j_gene: TRBJ2-3; CDR3aa: CASSPLRQTTDTQYF
v_gene: TRBV5-1; j_gene: TRBJ1-1; CDR3aa: CASSRDISENTEAFF
v_gene: TRBV5-4; j_gene: TRBJ2-5; CDR3aa: CASSLRAGGWYF
v_gene: TRBV2; j_gene: TRBJ2-5; CDR3aa: CASSRDSQETQYF
v_gene: TRBV7-9; j_gene: TRBJ1-3; CDR3aa: CASSFTVSGNTIYF
v_gene: TRBV2; j_gene: TRBJ1-2; CDR3aa: CASMRTGTGVTSYGYTF
v_gene: TRBV27; j_gene: TRBJ1-5; CDR3aa: CASSPLKEAWSQGNQPQHF
v_gene: TRBV25-1; j_gene: TRBJ1-6; CDR3aa: CASRPDTEDSPLHF
v_gene: TRBV6-1; j_gene: TRBJ2-7; CDR3aa: CASSEVVGGGYEQYF
v_gene: TRBV10-1; j_gene: TRBJ1-2; CDR3aa: CASSVTPSGRRTF
v_gene: TRBV30; j_gene: TRBJ1-3; CDR3aa: CAWSALDRAREDTIYF
v_gene: TRBV11-2; j_gene: TRBJ2-7; CDR3aa: CASSSWTSVERQYF
v_gene: TRBV30; j_gene: TRBJ1-2; CDR3aa: CAWNSGDYGYTF